This TCR beta chain was documented in a study of regulatory T cells in long-lasting Graves disease. Study outcomes and limitations: Under persistent disease, TRBV28, TRBJ1-2 and TRBJ2-5 were used preferentially.

HTBI primers from iRepertoire and Arm-PCR of CDR3 regions yielded the TCR beta libraries. Each CDR3 protein is one row after TCRdb ran MiXCR on the multiplex PCR reads. The sample includes fewer than 400,000 distinct CDR3 sequences, roughly 18% of them seen just once. Time point: newly diagnosed GD, antithyroid drugs for less than 3 months. Making the TCR library involved RNA that had been extracted from PBMCs. About this clonotype itself: Its antigen is as yet unknown. Possible read error: a much larger clone is one base away.

CDR1 and CDR2 from the germline V gene are SGDLS and YYNGEE. The junction had 6 bases not matched to a gene; V was cut back by 0 bases and J by 4 bases. CDR3 length: 17 amino acids. The TCR comes from a female donor with Graves disease. The chain carries TRBV9 and TRBJ2-3; 12 bases match TRBD2. Here the sequenced sample was peripheral blood mononuclear cells (PBMCs), taken at new diagnosis, from a patient treated with antithyroid drugs. CDR3 bases: TGTGCCAGCAGCGTAGGCTCTCTAGCGGGAGGGCCAGATACGCAGTATTTT. Protein: CASSVGSLAGGPDTQYF.